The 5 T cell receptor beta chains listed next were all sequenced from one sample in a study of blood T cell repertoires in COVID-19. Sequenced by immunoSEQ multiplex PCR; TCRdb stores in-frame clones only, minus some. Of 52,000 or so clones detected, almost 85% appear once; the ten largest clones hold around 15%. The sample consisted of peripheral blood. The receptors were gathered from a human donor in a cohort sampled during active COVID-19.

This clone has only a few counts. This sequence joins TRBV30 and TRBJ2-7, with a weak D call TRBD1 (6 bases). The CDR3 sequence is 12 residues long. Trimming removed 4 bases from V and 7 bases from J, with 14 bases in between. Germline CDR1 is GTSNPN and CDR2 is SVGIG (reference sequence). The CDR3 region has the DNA TGTGCCTGGACGACAGGTTTTAAGGAGCAGTACTTC. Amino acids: CAWTTGFKEQYF.

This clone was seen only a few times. The CDR3 DNA sequence: TGTGCCAGCAGCGTGGCTAGCGACACAGATACGCAGTATTTT. Residues: CASSVASDTDTQYF. The chain is built from TRBV7-9 and TRBJ2-3, with a possible D match to TRBD2 (6 bases). CDR1 is SEHNR and CDR2 is FQNEAQ in the germline V gene (reference sequence). There are 14 residues in the CDR3. Between the trimmed V and J ends, which lost 5 bases and 2 bases, there was a span of 11 bases.

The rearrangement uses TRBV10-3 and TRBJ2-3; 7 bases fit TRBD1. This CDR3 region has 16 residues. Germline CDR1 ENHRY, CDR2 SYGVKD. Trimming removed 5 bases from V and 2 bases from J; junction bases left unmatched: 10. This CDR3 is CAISLQQGIPTDTQYF. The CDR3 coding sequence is TGTGCCATCAGTCTACAACAGGGGATTCCCACAGATACGCAGTATTTT.

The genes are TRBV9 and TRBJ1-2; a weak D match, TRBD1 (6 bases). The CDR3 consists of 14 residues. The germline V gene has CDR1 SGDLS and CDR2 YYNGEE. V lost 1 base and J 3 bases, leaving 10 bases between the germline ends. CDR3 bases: TGTGCCAGCAGCGTAAGGGGGTCCCACTATGGCTACACCTTC. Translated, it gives CASSVRGSHYGYTF.

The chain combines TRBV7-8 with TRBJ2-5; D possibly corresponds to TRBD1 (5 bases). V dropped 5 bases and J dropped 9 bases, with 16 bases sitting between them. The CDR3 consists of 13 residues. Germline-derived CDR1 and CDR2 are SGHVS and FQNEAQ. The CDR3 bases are TGTGCCAGCAGCCAAGATTTGTTAGGGGCCCAGTACTTC. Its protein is CASSQDLLGAQYF.